This T cell receptor beta chain was obtained from a study of CD8+ T cells in alopecia areata. Findings and limits, study-wide: Clarity of TCR sharing across patients fell short of that in mice, possibly HLA-related.

V dropped 1 base and J dropped 2 bases, with 12 bases sitting between them. The CDR3 runs to 15 residues. CDR1 and CDR2 (germline): SGHVS, FNYEAQ. A few counts support this clone. The antigen is unknown. Treatment of the sample: oral pan-JAK inhibitor, 5-10 mg twice daily. Alopecia areata patients had lesional scalp punch biopsies and peripheral blood taken from them. Once RNA had been extracted, it was reverse transcribed into cDNA to act as the sequencing template. Measured with immunoSEQ multiplex PCR; TCRdb has only the in-frame clones, and not every one. The sample includes 270,000 or so clones, 58% seen only once; the top ten take about 1.7%.

This clonotype was sampled from a human donor with alopecia areata. The material sequenced was CD4+ T cells sorted from blood, taken at week 24, from a patient treated with tofacitinib. The chain employs TRBV7-6 and TRBJ2-7; D unresolved. The CDR3 nucleotides are TGTGCCAGCAGCTTAGATTCCGGGCCCACCTACGAGCAGTACTTC. Protein sequence: CASSLDSGPTYEQYF.